The clone carrying this T cell receptor beta chain was observed a handful of times. Its antigen is currently unknown. TCRB transcripts that were expressed got sequenced, as all of the isolated RNA had been reverse transcribed. Data came from immunoSEQ multiplex PCR; TCRdb stores just in-frame clones and leaves some out. The table lists 140,000 or so clones, nearly 9.5% of them singletons. Via CD45RO/CCR7/CD25/CD127/CD95/CD27, cells of the CD4+ naive, central memory, regulatory and stem cell-like memory subsets were sorted. The CDR3 covers 15 residues. Per the germline V gene, CDR1 is SGDLS and CDR2 is YYNGEE. Trimming took 0 bases from V and 5 from J; bases not matched to a gene: 3. The data originate from a study of beta chain features in type 1 diabetes. General study points: Among patients with Type 1 diabetes, TCRB CDR3s were moderately but significantly shorter in every one of the four CD4+ subsets. The naive, central memory and Treg TCRB repertoires of patients appeared to be more similar to one another than those of healthy donors.

This chain connects TRBV9 to TRBJ2-5; 11 bases are a match to TRBD2. The TCR sequence derives from a man between 18 and 35 years old in good health. The source material was central memory CD4+ T cells from blood. CDR3 sequence (DNA): TGTGCCAGCAGCGTAGGTAGCGGGGGGGAGGAGACCCAGTACTTC. Its protein product is CASSVGSGGEETQYF.